The T cell receptor beta chain described here comes from a study of human T cells and chemical hapten exposure. Within the library, unique molecular identifiers were attached to each individual cDNA molecule. TCRdb passed the RACE reads through MiXCR, listing each CDR3 protein once. The sample includes 70,000 to 100,000 distinct CDR3 sequences, approximately 8% of them seen just once. Time point indicated: patch test 1, 2 weeks after DPC sensitization. Treatment: therapeutic diphenylcyclopropenone sensitization with weekly scalp DPC. Germline loops: CDR1 LGHDT, CDR2 YNNKEL (reference sequence). The junction had 11 bases not matched to a gene; V was cut back by 5 bases and J by 0 bases. The CDR3 spans 20 residues.

This sequence originates from a woman younger than 45 with alopecia areata. Some clones in this sample may be carry-over from other donors' samples. The chain is built from TRBV3-1 and TRBJ2-2, with TRBD2 matching 14 bases. Source: whole blood, taken in connection with sensitization to the hapten diphenylcyclopropenone (DPC). The chain's CDR3 is CASSSPRLAGGGPNTGELFF. In DNA, the CDR3 is TGTGCCAGCAGCTCTCCCCGACTAGCGGGGGGGGGACCGAACACCGGGGAGCTGTTTTTT.